This TCR beta chain derives from a study of CXCR3-negative and CXCR3-positive naive CD8 T cells. CDR1 and CDR2 (germline): SQVTM, ANQGSEA. The CDR3 is made up of 15 amino acids. It was by 5' RACE with UMI labels that the TRB cDNA libraries were prepared. TCRdb re-analyzed the 5' RACE reads; it lists each CDR3 protein once, without DNA. Its listing shows 130,000 or so distinct CDR3 sequences. The specimen was naive CXCR3- CD8+ T cells from blood. The subset was: CD45RO-CCR7+CD27+CD95- naive CD8+ T cells lacking CXCR3 (TNR3-). The chain has TRBV29-1 and TRBJ2-1; as DNA is missing, the TRBD1 call by TCRdb cannot be tested. The clonotype was recovered from a human donor in good health. Some clones in this sample may be carry-over from other donors' samples. The chain's CDR3 is CSVEIRGEVYNEQFF.